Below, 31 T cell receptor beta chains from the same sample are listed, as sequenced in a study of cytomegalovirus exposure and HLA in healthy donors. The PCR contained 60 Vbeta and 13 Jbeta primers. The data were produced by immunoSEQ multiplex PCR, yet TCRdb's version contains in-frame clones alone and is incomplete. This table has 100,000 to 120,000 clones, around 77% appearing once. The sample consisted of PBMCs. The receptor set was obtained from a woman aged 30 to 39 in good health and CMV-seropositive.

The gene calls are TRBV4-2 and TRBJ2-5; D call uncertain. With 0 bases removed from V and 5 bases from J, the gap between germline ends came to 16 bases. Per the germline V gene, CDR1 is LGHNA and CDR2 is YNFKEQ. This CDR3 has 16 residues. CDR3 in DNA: TGTGCCAGCAGCCAAGATCTCTCGCCACAATGGGAGACCCAGTACTTC. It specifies CASSQDLSPQWETQYF.

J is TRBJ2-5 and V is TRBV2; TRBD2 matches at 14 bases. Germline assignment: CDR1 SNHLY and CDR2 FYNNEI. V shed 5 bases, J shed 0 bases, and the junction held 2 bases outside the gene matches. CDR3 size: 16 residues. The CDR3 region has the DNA TGTGCCAGCAGTTGGACTAGCGGGGGGAACCAAGAGACCCAGTACTTC. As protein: CASSWTSGGNQETQYF. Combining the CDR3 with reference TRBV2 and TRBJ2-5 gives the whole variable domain EPEVTQTPSHQVTQMGQEVILRCVPISNHLYFYWYRQILGQKVEFLVSFYNNEISEKSEIFDDQFSVERPDGSNFTLKIRSTKLEDSAMYFCASSWTSGGNQETQYFGPGTRLLVL.

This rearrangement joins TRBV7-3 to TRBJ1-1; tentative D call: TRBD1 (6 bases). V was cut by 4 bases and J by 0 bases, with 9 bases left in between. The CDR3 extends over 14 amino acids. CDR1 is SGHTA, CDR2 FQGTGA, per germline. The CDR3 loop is CASSYGGVNTEAFF. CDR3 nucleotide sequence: TGTGCCAGCAGCTATGGGGGCGTGAACACTGAAGCTTTCTTT.

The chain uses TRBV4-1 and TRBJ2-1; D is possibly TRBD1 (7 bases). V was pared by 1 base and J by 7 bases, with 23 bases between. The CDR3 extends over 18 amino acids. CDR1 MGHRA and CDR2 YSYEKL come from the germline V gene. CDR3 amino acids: CASSQAPLTGEGRNEQFF. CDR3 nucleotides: TGCGCCAGCAGCCAAGCCCCACTAACAGGGGAAGGGAGGAATGAGCAGTTCTTC.

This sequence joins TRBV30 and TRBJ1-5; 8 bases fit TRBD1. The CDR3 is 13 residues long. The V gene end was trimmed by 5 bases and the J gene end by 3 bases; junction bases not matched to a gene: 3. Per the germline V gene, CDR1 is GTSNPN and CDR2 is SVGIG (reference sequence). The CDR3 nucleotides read TGTGCCTGGGGACAGGGTTTCAATCAGCCCCAGCATTTT. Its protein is CAWGQGFNQPQHF. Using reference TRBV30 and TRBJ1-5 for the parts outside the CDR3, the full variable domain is SQTIHQWPATLVQPVGSPLSLECTVEGTSNPNLYWYRQAAGRGLQLLFYSVGIGQISSEVPQNLSASRPQDRQFILSSKKLLLSDSGFYLCAWGQGFNQPQHFGDGTRLSIL.

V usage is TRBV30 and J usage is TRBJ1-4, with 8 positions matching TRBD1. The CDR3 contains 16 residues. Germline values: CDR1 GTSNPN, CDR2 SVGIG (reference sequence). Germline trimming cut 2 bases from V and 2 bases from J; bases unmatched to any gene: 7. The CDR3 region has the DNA TGTGCCTGGAGTCGCGGACAGGGCTTCACTAATGAAAAACTGTTTTTT. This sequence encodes CAWSRGQGFTNEKLFF.

CDR3 sequence reads: CAWSWGEGRYEQYF. CDR3 nucleotides: TGTGCCTGGAGTTGGGGGGAGGGCCGTTACGAGCAGTACTTC. This chain connects TRBV30 to TRBJ2-7, with TRBD2 matching over 7 bases. The CDR3 runs 14 residues. CDR1 is GTSNPN and CDR2 is SVGIG in the germline V gene (reference sequence). With 2 bases clipped from V and 4 bases from J, the junction kept 8 bases outside the gene matches.

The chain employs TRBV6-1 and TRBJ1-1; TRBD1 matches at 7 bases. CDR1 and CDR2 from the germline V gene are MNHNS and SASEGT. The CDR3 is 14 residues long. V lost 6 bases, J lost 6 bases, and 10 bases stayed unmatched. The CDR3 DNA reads TGTGCCAGCAGCGCTCCCGGGACAGCCCCTGAAGCTTTCTTT. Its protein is CASSAPGTAPEAFF.

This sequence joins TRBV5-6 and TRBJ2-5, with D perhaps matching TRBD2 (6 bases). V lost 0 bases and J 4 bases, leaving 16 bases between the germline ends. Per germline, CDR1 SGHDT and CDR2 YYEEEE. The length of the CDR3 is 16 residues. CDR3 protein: CASSLAGRGSLETQYF. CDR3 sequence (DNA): TGTGCCAGCAGCTTGGCCGGACGGGGGTCCTTAGAGACCCAGTACTTC.

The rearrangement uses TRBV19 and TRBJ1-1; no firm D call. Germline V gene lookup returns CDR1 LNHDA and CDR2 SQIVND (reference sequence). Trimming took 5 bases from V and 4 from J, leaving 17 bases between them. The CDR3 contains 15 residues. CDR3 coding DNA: TGTGCCAGTAGTGCACCTCCCACAGTGACCACTGAAGCTTTCTTT. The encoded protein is CASSAPPTVTTEAFF.

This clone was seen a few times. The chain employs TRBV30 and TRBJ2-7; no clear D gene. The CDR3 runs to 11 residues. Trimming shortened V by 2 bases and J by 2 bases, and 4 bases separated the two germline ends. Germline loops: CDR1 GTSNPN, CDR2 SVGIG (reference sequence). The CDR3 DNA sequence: TGTGCCTGGAGTTTTACCTACGAGCAGTACTTC. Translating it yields CAWSFTYEQYF.

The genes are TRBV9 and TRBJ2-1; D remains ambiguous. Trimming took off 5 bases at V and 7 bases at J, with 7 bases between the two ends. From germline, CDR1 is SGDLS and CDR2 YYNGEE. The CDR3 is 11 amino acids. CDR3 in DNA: TGTGCCAGCAGTGGCCAGAATGAGCAGTTCTTC. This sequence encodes CASSGQNEQFF.

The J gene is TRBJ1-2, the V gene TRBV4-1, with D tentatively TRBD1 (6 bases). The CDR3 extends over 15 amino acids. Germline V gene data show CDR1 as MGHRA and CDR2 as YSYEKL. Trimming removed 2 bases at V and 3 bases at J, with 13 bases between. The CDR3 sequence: CASSQNDRIYYGYTF. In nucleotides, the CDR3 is TGCGCCAGCAGCCAAAACGACAGGATCTACTATGGCTACACCTTC.

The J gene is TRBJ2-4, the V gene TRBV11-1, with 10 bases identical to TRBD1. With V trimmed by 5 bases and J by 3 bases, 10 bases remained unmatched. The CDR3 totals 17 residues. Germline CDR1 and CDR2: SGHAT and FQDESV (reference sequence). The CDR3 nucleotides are TGTGCCAGCAGCCCGAGACAGGGGGCGGCTTTCAAAAACATTCAGTACTTC. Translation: CASSPRQGAAFKNIQYF.

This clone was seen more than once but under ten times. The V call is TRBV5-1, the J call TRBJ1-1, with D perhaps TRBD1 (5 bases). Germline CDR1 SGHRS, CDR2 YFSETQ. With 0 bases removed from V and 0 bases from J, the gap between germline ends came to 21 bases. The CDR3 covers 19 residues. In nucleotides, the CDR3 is TGCGCCAGCAGCTTGGCGAACCTCGGAGGGGCAGGGATGAACACTGAAGCTTTCTTT. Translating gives CASSLANLGGAGMNTEAFF.

The CDR3 sequence: CASGPMDRPNYGYTF. The CDR3 DNA reads TGTGCCAGCGGCCCTATGGACAGGCCTAACTATGGCTACACCTTC. This rearrangement joins TRBV27 to TRBJ1-2, with 7 bases fitting TRBD1. The V segment lost 8 bases and the J segment 0 bases; nucleotides outside the gene matches: 9. The CDR3 has 15 amino acids. Germline CDR1 MNHEY, CDR2 SMNVEV (reference sequence).

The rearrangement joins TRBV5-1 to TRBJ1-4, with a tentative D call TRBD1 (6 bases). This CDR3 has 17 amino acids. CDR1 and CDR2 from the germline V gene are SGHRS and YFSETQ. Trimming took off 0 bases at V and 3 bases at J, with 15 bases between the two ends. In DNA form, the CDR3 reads TGCGCCAGCAGCTTGGTGTCACAGGGACAAGCTAATGAAAAACTGTTTTTT. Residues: CASSLVSQGQANEKLFF.

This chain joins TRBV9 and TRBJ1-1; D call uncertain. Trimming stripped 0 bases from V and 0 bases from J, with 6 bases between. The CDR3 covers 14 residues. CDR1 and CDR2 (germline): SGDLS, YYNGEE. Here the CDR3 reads CASSVGSMNTEAFF. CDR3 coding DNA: TGTGCCAGCAGCGTAGGCTCTATGAACACTGAAGCTTTCTTT.

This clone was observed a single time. The chain's CDR3 is CASSPYRTSGRWYEQFF. The CDR3 DNA follows: TGTGCCAGCAGCCCATATCGGACTAGCGGGAGGTGGTATGAGCAGTTCTTC. This rearrangement joins TRBV5-8 to TRBJ2-1; TRBD2 matches 14 bases. Germline CDR1 reads SGHTS; CDR2 reads YDEGEE. The CDR3 runs to 17 residues. Trimming removed 4 bases from V and 8 bases from J; junction bases left unmatched: 11.

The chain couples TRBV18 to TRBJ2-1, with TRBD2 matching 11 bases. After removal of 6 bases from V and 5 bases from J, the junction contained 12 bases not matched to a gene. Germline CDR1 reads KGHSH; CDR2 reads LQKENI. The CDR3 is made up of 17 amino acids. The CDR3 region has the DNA TGTGCCAGCTCCGTAAACATACTAGCGGGAGTGAACAATGAGCAGTTCTTC. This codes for CASSVNILAGVNNEQFF.

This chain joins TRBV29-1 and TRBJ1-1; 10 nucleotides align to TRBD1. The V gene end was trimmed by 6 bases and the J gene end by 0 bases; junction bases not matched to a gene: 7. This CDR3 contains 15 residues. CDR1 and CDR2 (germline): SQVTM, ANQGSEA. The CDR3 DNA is TGCAGCGTCGCCGGGACAGGGGCCATGAACACTGAAGCTTTCTTT. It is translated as CSVAGTGAMNTEAFF.

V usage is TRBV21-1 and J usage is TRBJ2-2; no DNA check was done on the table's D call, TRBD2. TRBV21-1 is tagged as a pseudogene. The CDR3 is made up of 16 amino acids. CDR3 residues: CASSKLVGGPTGELFF. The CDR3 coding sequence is TGTGCCAGCAGCAAATTGGTGGGAGGACCCACCGGGGAGCTGTTTTTT.

The DNA of the CDR3 is TGTGCCAGCAGTGAAGCGCAGGGCTCCTACGAGCAGTACTTC. Its protein product is CASSEAQGSYEQYF. This sequence joins TRBV2 and TRBJ2-7; a weak D match, TRBD1 (5 bases). CDR1 is SNHLY and CDR2 is FYNNEI in the germline V gene. There are 14 residues in the CDR3. With 0 bases removed from V and 0 bases from J, the gap between germline ends came to 6 bases. Full variable domain (rest looked up from reference TRBV2 and TRBJ2-7): EPEVTQTPSHQVTQMGQEVILRCVPISNHLYFYWYRQILGQKVEFLVSFYNNEISEKSEIFDDQFSVERPDGSNFTLKIRSTKLEDSAMYFCASSEAQGSYEQYFGPGTRLTVT.

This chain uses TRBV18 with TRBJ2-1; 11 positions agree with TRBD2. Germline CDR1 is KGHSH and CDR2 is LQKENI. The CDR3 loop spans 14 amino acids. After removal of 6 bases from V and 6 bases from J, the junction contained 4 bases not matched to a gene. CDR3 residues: CASSLAGGSNEQFF. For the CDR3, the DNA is TGTGCCAGCTCTTTAGCGGGAGGGTCCAATGAGCAGTTCTTC. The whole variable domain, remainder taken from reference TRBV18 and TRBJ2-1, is NAGVMQNPRHLVRRRGQEARLRCSPMKGHSHVYWYRQLPEEGLKFMVYLQKENIIDESGMPKERFSAEFPKEGPSILRIQQVVRGDSAAYFCASSLAGGSNEQFFGPGTRLTVL.

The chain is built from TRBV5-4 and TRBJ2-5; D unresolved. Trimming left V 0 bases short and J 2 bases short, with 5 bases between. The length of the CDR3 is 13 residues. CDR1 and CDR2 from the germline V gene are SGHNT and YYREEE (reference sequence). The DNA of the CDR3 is TGTGCCAGCAGCTTGGTCCCACAAGAGACCCAGTACTTC. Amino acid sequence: CASSLVPQETQYF.

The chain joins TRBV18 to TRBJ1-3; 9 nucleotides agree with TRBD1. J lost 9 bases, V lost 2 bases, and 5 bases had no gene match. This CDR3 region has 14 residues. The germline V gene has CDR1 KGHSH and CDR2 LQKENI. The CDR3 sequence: CASSPNRGPSTIYF. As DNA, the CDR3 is TGTGCCAGCTCACCAAACAGGGGGCCGAGCACCATATATTTT.

CDR3 bases: TGTGCCTGGAGTGTACTAGGAGGCTACACCTTC. Translating it yields CAWSVLGGYTF. V is TRBV30 and J is TRBJ1-2; no clear D. CDR3 length: 11 residues. From germline, CDR1 is GTSNPN and CDR2 SVGIG (reference sequence). Trimming stripped 0 bases from V and 8 bases from J, with 7 bases between.

CDR3 loop: CASSSQGMEKLFF. CDR3 nucleotide sequence: TGTGCCAGCAGCTCCCAGGGAATGGAAAAACTGTTTTTT. This chain connects TRBV7-9 to TRBJ1-4, with D possibly TRBD1 on 5 matching bases. Germline V gene data show CDR1 as SEHNR and CDR2 as FQNEAQ (reference sequence). The V and J ends lost 4 bases and 8 bases respectively, with 11 bases between them. The CDR3 is made up of 13 amino acids.

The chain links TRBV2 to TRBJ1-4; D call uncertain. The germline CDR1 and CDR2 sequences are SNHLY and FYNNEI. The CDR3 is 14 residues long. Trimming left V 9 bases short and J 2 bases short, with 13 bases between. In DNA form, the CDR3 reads TGTGCCAGTCAGTGGGAGGGTACTAATGAAAAACTGTTTTTT. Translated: CASQWEGTNEKLFF.

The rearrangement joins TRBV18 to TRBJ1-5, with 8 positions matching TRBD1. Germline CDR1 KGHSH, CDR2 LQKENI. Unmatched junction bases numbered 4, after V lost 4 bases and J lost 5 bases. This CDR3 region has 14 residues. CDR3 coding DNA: TGTGCCAGCTCACAACAGGGGGAGGATCAGCCCCAGCATTTT. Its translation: CASSQQGEDQPQHF.

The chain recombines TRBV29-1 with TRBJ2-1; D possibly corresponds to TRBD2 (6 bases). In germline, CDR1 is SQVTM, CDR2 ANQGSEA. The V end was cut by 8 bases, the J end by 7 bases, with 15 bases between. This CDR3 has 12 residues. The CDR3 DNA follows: TGCAGCCCCTCTACGGCGGGGAATGAGCAGTTCTTC. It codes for CSPSTAGNEQFF.